Listed here are 8 T cell receptor beta chains from one sample, sequenced in a study of blood T cells in healthy people across ages. It was with a sample-barcoded 5' primer and a J-beta primer mix that a second PCR of about 6 to 11 cycles was run. One entry per CDR3 protein results from TCRdb running MiXCR on the 5' RACE reads. Counted here are some 880,000 distinct CDR3 sequences, 35% to 40% occurring once; the ten biggest clones make up around 13%. Sequencing was performed on blood. The receptor set was obtained from a man aged 18-30 years in good health.

The chain is built from TRBV20-1 and TRBJ1-5; a weak D match, TRBD1 (6 bases). Per the germline V gene, CDR1 is DFQATT and CDR2 is SNEGSKA (reference sequence). Trimming stripped 0 bases from V and 4 bases from J, with 16 bases between. CDR3 length: 16 amino acids. Here the CDR3 DNA reads TGCAGTGCTAGAGATTCGTTCGGGGGCTTAAATCAGCCCCAGCATTTT. Protein product: CSARDSFGGLNQPQHF.

This clonotype was detected only a few times. The chain combines TRBV7-9 with TRBJ2-1; TRBD1 matches at 7 bases. The CDR3 loop spans 14 amino acids. Per germline, CDR1 SEHNR and CDR2 FQNEAQ (reference sequence). Trimming at V came to 5 bases and at J to 3 bases, leaving 4 bases not matched to a gene. CDR3 nucleotide sequence: TGTGCCAGCAGCAAGGGACAGAGCTACAATGAGCAGTTCTTC. Protein sequence: CASSKGQSYNEQFF.

This clonotype has more than one count but fewer than ten. The chain recombines TRBV12-3 or TRBV12-4 with TRBJ2-1; D assignment may be TRBD1 or TRBD2 (5 bases each). The end of the DNA fits TRBJ2-7 better, so the J call may be wrong. The CDR3 has 13 amino acids. The CDR3 loop reads CASSLPADNEQYF. The CDR3 coding sequence is TGTGCCAGCAGTTTGCCAGCGGACAATGAGCAGTACTTC.

The J gene is TRBJ1-2, the V gene TRBV6-5; D perhaps matches TRBD1 (5 bases). This CDR3 contains 13 residues. Trimming removed 2 bases from V and 4 bases from J, with 8 bases in between. Germline lookup yields CDR1 MNHEY and CDR2 SVGAGI. In DNA, the CDR3 is TGTGCCAGCAGTTACAGGGGTCCCTATGGCTACACCTTC. Translation gives CASSYRGPYGYTF.

Note on this clonotype: With a much larger clone just one base away, this may be a read error. This sequence joins TRBV12-3 or TRBV12-4 and TRBJ1-2, with D unclear. The CDR3 sequence is 11 residues long. The DNA for the CDR3 is TGTGCCAACAGTTTAGGGCCTGGCTACACCTTC. It encodes CANSLGPGYTF.

V gene TRBV3-1 combines with J gene TRBJ2-2; TRBD2 might be the D (6 bases). Germline values: CDR1 LGHDT, CDR2 YNNKEL (reference sequence). V dropped 4 bases and J dropped 6 bases, with 12 bases sitting between them. This CDR3 spans 14 amino acids. The CDR3 region is CASSRLAGPGELFF. CDR3 sequence (DNA): TGTGCCAGCAGCCGGCTCGCGGGGCCCGGGGAGCTGTTTTTT.

This chain links TRBV10-3 with TRBJ2-7, with TRBD1 identical over 9 bases. Germline CDR1 ENHRY, CDR2 SYGVKD. The CDR3 covers 15 residues. V was pared by 8 bases and J by 5 bases, with 13 bases of the junction left unmatched. The CDR3 protein is CAIGNRTGAAHEQYF. The CDR3 coding sequence is TGTGCCATCGGAAACCGGACAGGGGCGGCGCACGAGCAGTACTTC.

This CDR3 is CASSSGRKAFF. The CDR3 nucleotides read TGTGCCAGCAGTTCCGGCAGGAAAGCTTTCTTT. This chain links TRBV12-3 or TRBV12-4 with TRBJ1-1; D unresolved. The CDR3 loop spans 11 amino acids. Trimming left V 4 bases short and J 9 bases short, with 9 bases between.